This is a list of T cell receptor beta chains from one sample in a study of shared clonotypes between healthy human individuals. The protocol was immunoSEQ multiplex PCR, while the TCRdb copy is restricted to in-frame clones and leaves out a portion. The table lists about 980,000 clones, approximately 80% of them singletons. Sequences were obtained from memory CD4+ T cells sorted from blood. The source of these receptors is a man between 18 and 35 years old in good health. Each CDR3 is given with its conserved first and last residue. The order of the fields is D gene, clone size, V gene, J gene, CDR3 DNA, CDR3 protein. A D gene is named only where the DNA matches it firmly. Clone size is shown for a subset of rows, as once, few, many or a class of expanded clone.

d_gene: -
abundance: -
v_gene: TRBV5-1
j_gene: TRBJ2-7
CDR3nt: TGCGCCAGCAGCTTGGGAACATTCTACGAGCAGTACTTC
CDR3aa: CASSLGTFYEQYF

d_gene: -
abundance: -
v_gene: TRBV5-4
j_gene: TRBJ2-3
CDR3nt: TGTGCCAGCAGCAGAACGGGATCATCAGATACGCAGTATTTT
CDR3aa: CASSRTGSSDTQYF

d_gene: TRBD2
abundance: -
v_gene: TRBV2
j_gene: TRBJ2-2
CDR3nt: TGTGCCACTACGACTAGCGGGAGGGCAACCGGGGAGCTGTTTTTT
CDR3aa: CATTTSGRATGELFF

d_gene: -
abundance: -
v_gene: TRBV18
j_gene: TRBJ2-2
CDR3nt: TGTGCCAGCTCACCACAGGACACCGGGGAGCTGTTTTTT
CDR3aa: CASSPQDTGELFF

d_gene: -
abundance: -
v_gene: TRBV7-9
j_gene: TRBJ1-5
CDR3nt: TGTGCCAGCAGCTTAGACGCGGGCAATCAGCCCCAGCATTTT
CDR3aa: CASSLDAGNQPQHF

d_gene: -
abundance: -
v_gene: TRBV9
j_gene: TRBJ2-2
CDR3nt: TGTGCCAGCAGCGCCGGGTTGGTGACCGGGGAGCTGTTTTTT
CDR3aa: CASSAGLVTGELFF

d_gene: -
abundance: many
v_gene: TRBV11-2
j_gene: TRBJ2-1
CDR3nt: TGTGCCAGCAGCTCAAAGTCGGCGGGGTACAATGAGCAGTTCTTC
CDR3aa: CASSSKSAGYNEQFF

d_gene: -
abundance: -
v_gene: TRBV28
j_gene: TRBJ2-2
CDR3nt: TGTGCCAGCAGTTTTTTGGGGGGAAGGTCCACCGGGGAGCTGTTTTTT
CDR3aa: CASSFLGGRSTGELFF

d_gene: TRBD2
abundance: -
v_gene: TRBV5-4
j_gene: TRBJ2-2
CDR3nt: TGTGCCAGCAGCTTGGCCGCTAGCGGGGGCACCGGGGAGCTGTTTTTT
CDR3aa: CASSLAASGGTGELFF

d_gene: TRBD1
abundance: -
v_gene: TRBV5-1
j_gene: TRBJ2-1
CDR3nt: TGCGCCAGCAGCCAAGGGACAGCCTACAATGAGCAGTTCTTC
CDR3aa: CASSQGTAYNEQFF

d_gene: TRBD1
abundance: -
v_gene: TRBV29-1
j_gene: TRBJ1-5
CDR3nt: TGCAGCGTAACAGGGGGCGGTAATCAGCCCCAGCATTTT
CDR3aa: CSVTGGGNQPQHF

d_gene: TRBD1
abundance: -
v_gene: TRBV7-9
j_gene: TRBJ2-3
CDR3nt: TGTGCCAGCAGCCCAGGACGGGACAGGGGAACAGATACGCAGTATTTT
CDR3aa: CASSPGRDRGTDTQYF

d_gene: -
abundance: -
v_gene: TRBV2
j_gene: TRBJ2-7
CDR3nt: TGTGCCAGCAAGGGGTCGGTGAATTCCTACGAGCAGTACTTC
CDR3aa: CASKGSVNSYEQYF

d_gene: TRBD2
abundance: once
v_gene: TRBV6-6
j_gene: TRBJ2-1
CDR3nt: TGTGCCAGCAGGGGAGGGCTAGCGGGAGGGAATGAGCAGTTCTTC
CDR3aa: CASRGGLAGGNEQFF

d_gene: TRBD1
abundance: -
v_gene: TRBV10-3
j_gene: TRBJ1-1
CDR3nt: TGTGCCATCACCGAGGGTGGGACAGGGAGAACTGAAGCTTTCTTT
CDR3aa: CAITEGGTGRTEAFF

d_gene: -
abundance: -
v_gene: TRBV19
j_gene: TRBJ1-5
CDR3nt: TGTGCCAGTAGTAAGGGATCGGACAGCAATCAGCCCCAGCATTTT
CDR3aa: CASSKGSDSNQPQHF

d_gene: -
abundance: -
v_gene: TRBV30
j_gene: TRBJ2-6
CDR3nt: TGTGCCTGGAGTCTGGGCGCGGGGGCCAACGTCCTGACTTTC
CDR3aa: CAWSLGAGANVLTF

d_gene: TRBD2
abundance: -
v_gene: TRBV9
j_gene: TRBJ2-5
CDR3nt: TGTGCCAGCAGCGTAGGACTAGCGGGAGAGGGTGAGACCCAGTACTTC
CDR3aa: CASSVGLAGEGETQYF

d_gene: -
abundance: -
v_gene: TRBV5-1
j_gene: TRBJ1-2
CDR3nt: TGCGCCAGCAGCTTGGCAGGGGAGCCCTATGGCTACACCTTC
CDR3aa: CASSLAGEPYGYTF

d_gene: -
abundance: -
v_gene: TRBV10-3
j_gene: TRBJ2-1
CDR3nt: TGTGCCATCGGCCGGGGACCCCTTTCTTACAATGAGCAGTTCTTC
CDR3aa: CAIGRGPLSYNEQFF

d_gene: TRBD1
abundance: -
v_gene: TRBV6-4
j_gene: TRBJ2-3
CDR3nt: TGTGCCAGCAGTGGACAGGGGAATACAGATACGCAGTATTTT
CDR3aa: CASSGQGNTDTQYF